Below, 14 T cell receptor beta chains from the same sample are listed, as sequenced in a study of pediatric ulcerative colitis. The rectum was sampled with one to two pinch biopsies at colonoscopy. TCRdb keeps only in-frame clones here, not all; method: immunoSEQ multiplex PCR. Of roughly 45,000 clones in the sample, about 78% were seen once. Sequenced: gut tissue. The receptors were sampled from a girl aged 10-17 years with moderate ulcerative colitis.

This clone was recorded only once. This rearrangement joins TRBV4-2 to TRBJ2-7; perhaps TRBD1 as D (5 bases). Germline V gene sequence: CDR1 LGHNA, CDR2 YNFKEQ. This CDR3 has 16 amino acids. V was shortened by 0 bases and J by 4 bases, with 16 bases between the two germline ends. For the CDR3, the DNA is TGTGCCAGCAGCCAAGACCCCAGGGTTTCTATTTACGAGCAGTACTTC. Translated: CASSQDPRVSIYEQYF.

This chain joins TRBV5-1 and TRBJ2-5, with 15 bases aligning to TRBD2. Germline assignment: CDR1 SGHRS and CDR2 YFSETQ. The CDR3 is 18 residues long. Trimming cost V 4 bases and J 1 base; bases outside gene matches: 8. The CDR3 region has the DNA TGCGCCAGCAGCCTCGGACTAGCGGGGGGGAGAGGCCAAGAGACCCAGTACTTC. Protein: CASSLGLAGGRGQETQYF. The full variable domain, with the rest looked up from reference TRBV5-1 and TRBJ2-5, is KAGVTQTPRYLIKTRGQQVTLSCSPISGHRSVSWYQQTPGQGLQFLFEYFSETQRNKGNFPGRFSGRQFSNSRSEMNVSTLELGDSALYLCASSLGLAGGRGQETQYFGPGTRLLVL.

The chain links TRBV7-2 to TRBJ2-1; no definite D call. The V end lost 2 bases, the J end lost 4 bases, and 9 bases lay between the germline ends. The CDR3 extends over 14 amino acids. Germline V gene data show CDR1 as SGHTA and CDR2 as FQGNSA. Here the CDR3 reads CASSLKHPYNEQFF. The CDR3 coding sequence is TGTGCCAGCAGCTTAAAACACCCGTACAATGAGCAGTTCTTC.

The CDR3 DNA reads as TGTGCCAGCAGCTTAGCCGGATCCGGGGAGCTGTTTTTT. Encoded protein: CASSLAGSGELFF. This chain links TRBV7-9 with TRBJ2-2; no definite D call. The CDR3 contains 13 residues. V lost 0 bases to trimming and J lost 6 bases, with 5 bases between them. In germline, CDR1 is SEHNR, CDR2 FQNEAQ (reference sequence).

The chain uses TRBV2 and TRBJ1-6; D call uncertain. V was pared by 4 bases and J by 9 bases, with 7 bases between. The CDR3 is 12 amino acids. CDR1 SNHLY and CDR2 FYNNEI come from the germline V gene. The DNA for the CDR3 is TGTGCCAGCAGTGGTGCCACTTCACCCCTCCACTTT. Its translation is CASSGATSPLHF.

The chain links TRBV11-2 to TRBJ2-7, with 8 bases identical to TRBD2. Trimming cost V 5 bases and J 4 bases; bases outside gene matches: 1. Germline CDR1 and CDR2: SGHAT and FQNNGV. The CDR3 consists of 12 residues. The CDR3 region is CASSPSGYEQYF. In DNA, the CDR3 is TGTGCCAGCAGCCCTAGCGGGTACGAGCAGTACTTC.

J is TRBJ2-2 and V is TRBV5-1; D unresolved. Trimming removed 0 bases at V and 2 bases at J, with 5 bases between. The CDR3 runs to 14 residues. The V gene's germline CDR1 is SGHRS and CDR2 YFSETQ. The CDR3 bases are TGCGCCAGCAGCTTGGAGGCAAACACCGGGGAGCTGTTTTTT. This gives the protein CASSLEANTGELFF.

The V gene is TRBV6-5, the J gene TRBJ2-1; possible D gene TRBD1, 6 bases. Looked up from germline, CDR1 is MNHEY and CDR2 is SVGAGI. The CDR3 spans 13 residues. V lost 8 bases, J lost 6 bases, and 14 bases lay in between. CDR3 coding DNA: TGTGCCAGCTGGGCCGGACAGCCCAATGAGCAGTTCTTC. Encoded protein: CASWAGQPNEQFF.

The rearrangement uses TRBV5-4 and TRBJ1-2; 10 bases agree with TRBD1. Germline assignment: CDR1 SGHNT and CDR2 YYREEE (reference sequence). CDR3 length equals 13 residues. Unmatched junction bases numbered 3, after V lost 0 bases and J lost 10 bases. The CDR3 nucleotides are TGTGCCAGCAGCTTGGGGGACAGGGGCGCCTACACCTTC. Translated: CASSLGDRGAYTF.

The genes are TRBV4-3 and TRBJ1-1; D is unresolved. The CDR3 runs to 15 residues. Germline CDR1 is LGHNA and CDR2 is YSLEER. V lost 0 bases, J lost 4 bases, and 12 bases lay in between. CDR3 sequence: CASSQEGGWSTEAFF. The CDR3 nucleotides are TGCGCCAGCAGCCAAGAAGGCGGGTGGTCCACTGAAGCTTTCTTT.

V is TRBV6-5 and J is TRBJ2-2; TRBD2 might be the D (6 bases). The germline V and J ends were trimmed by 0 bases and 7 bases, with 15 bases remaining between them. CDR1 and CDR2 (germline): MNHEY, SVGAGI. The CDR3 consists of 16 residues. Written as DNA, the CDR3 is TGTGCCAGCAGTTACTCACGGGAGATGATCCTCGGGGAGCTGTTTTTT. Its protein product is CASSYSREMILGELFF.

V is TRBV5-1 and J is TRBJ1-2; D is perhaps TRBD1 (5 bases). The CDR3 consists of 12 residues. CDR1 and CDR2 (germline): SGHRS, YFSETQ. V shed 5 bases and J shed 1 base, with 6 bases lying between them. The CDR3 region has the DNA TGCGCCAGCAGGGGGGATAACTATGGCTACACCTTC. Residues: CASRGDNYGYTF.

V usage is TRBV5-4 and J usage is TRBJ1-4, with 7 nucleotides matching TRBD1. The CDR3 covers 13 residues. V gave up 5 bases and J gave up 5 bases; unmatched junction bases: 3. Germline CDR1 SGHNT, CDR2 YYREEE (reference sequence). CDR3 nucleotides: TGTGCCAGCAGAGCGGACAGGAATGAAAAACTGTTTTTT. Its protein product is CASRADRNEKLFF.

In its sample, this clone ranks as medium-sized. V is TRBV19 and J is TRBJ1-2, with D tentatively TRBD1 (6 bases). The CDR3 contains 16 residues. Trimming removed 4 bases from V and 2 bases from J, with 17 bases in between. Germline values: CDR1 LNHDA, CDR2 SQIVND (reference sequence). The CDR3 sequence is CASSKLIGGRNYGYTF. Here the CDR3 DNA reads TGTGCCAGTAGTAAGCTCATAGGGGGACGGAACTATGGCTACACCTTC. The variable domain in full, completed from reference TRBV19 and TRBJ1-2, reads DGGITQSPKYLFRKEGQNVTLSCEQNLNHDAMYWYRQDPGQGLRLIYYSQIVNDFQKGDIAEGYSVSREKKESFPLTVTSAQKNPTAFYLCASSKLIGGRNYGYTFGSGTRLTVV.